This T cell receptor (beta chain) came from a study of tumor-infiltrating lymphocytes in primary liver carcinoma. The investigators made TCR beta cDNA from about 0.45 ug total RNA, using a constant-region primer. TCR beta libraries came from three nested multiplex PCR rounds using slightly modified ARM-PCR. TRBV1-TRBV30 forward and Cbeta reverse primers drove the first two roughly 10-cycle rounds. TCRdb reprocessed the multiplex PCR reads via MiXCR and lists one record per CDR3 protein. The table shows about 320,000 distinct CDR3 sequences, with over 55% occurring only once. Concerning this clonotype itself: A read error is possible here, since a much larger clone lies one base away.

V was pared by 5 bases and J by 4 bases, with 14 bases between. The CDR3 length is 14 residues. Looked up from germline, CDR1 is MNHEY and CDR2 is SVGEGT. Blood RNA originated from unsorted whole blood, with germline DNA additionally extracted. Roughly 4 milliliters of peripheral blood were collected before surgery. The receptor was isolated from a man aged 40-55 years with primary liver carcinoma and hepatitis B virus infection. Sequencing was carried out using peripheral blood. This chain uses TRBV6-2 or TRBV6-3 with TRBJ1-2; D perhaps matches TRBD1 (5 bases). The CDR3: CASSRRGKGYGYTF. For the CDR3, the DNA is TGTGCCAGCAGTCGAAGGGGCAAGGGCTATGGCTACACCTTC.